Each of the 27 T cell receptor beta chains below was sequenced from the same sample in a study of T cells after yellow fever vaccination. TCRdb re-called the 5' RACE reads through MiXCR, storing one row per CDR3 protein. Of roughly 63,000 distinct CDR3 sequences listed, less than 8.5% are singletons. The material was CD8+ T cells sorted from PBMCs, obtained 15 days after the yellow fever booster vaccination. The receptors originated from a man aged 25 to 40 who received the YFV17D yellow fever vaccine.

At least ten counts were recorded for this clonotype. The chain has TRBV7-2 and TRBJ2-3; D gene uncertain. The germline gives CDR1 SGHTA, CDR2 FQGNSA. Deletions cut 3 bases from V and 2 bases from J, with 6 bases between. CDR3 length: 13 residues. CDR3 sequence: CASSFPDTDTQYF. The DNA for the CDR3 is TGTGCCAGCAGCTTCCCTGACACAGATACGCAGTATTTT.

At least ten counts were recorded for this clonotype. The chain has TRBV5-4 and TRBJ2-1; D gene unclear. CDR1 is SGHNT and CDR2 is YYREEE in the germline V gene (reference sequence). The CDR3 has 13 residues. V was clipped by 0 bases and J by 7 bases, with 8 bases between them. CDR3 DNA: TGTGCCAGCAGCTTGGAGCGCGGTAATGAGCAGTTCTTC. Its protein is CASSLERGNEQFF.

At least ten counts were recorded for this clonotype. The chain joins TRBV20-1 to TRBJ1-3; TRBD1 matches 12 bases. V was clipped by 3 bases and J by 0 bases; unmatched bases: 6. The CDR3 spans 17 residues. CDR1 is DFQATT and CDR2 is SNEGSKA in the germline V gene (reference sequence). The CDR3 loop reads CSASGDRGPYSGNTIYF. DNA for the CDR3: TGCAGTGCTAGTGGGGACAGGGGGCCCTACTCTGGAAACACCATATATTTT.

This clonotype was detected a few times. The chain couples TRBV9 to TRBJ2-3; 11 nucleotides match TRBD2. The CDR3 covers 15 residues. Unmatched junction bases numbered 7, after V lost 4 bases and J lost 6 bases. Germline CDR1 and CDR2: SGDLS and YYNGEE. CDR3 sequence: CASSYSGRAEDTQYF. Here the CDR3 DNA reads TGTGCCAGCAGCTATAGCGGGAGGGCCGAGGATACGCAGTATTTT.

This clonotype was counted many times. This sequence joins TRBV28 and TRBJ2-7; 7 bases fit TRBD1. The CDR3 is made up of 14 amino acids. V gave up 3 bases and J gave up 6 bases; unmatched junction bases: 8. The germline CDR1 and CDR2 sequences are MDHEN and SYDVKM. The CDR3 DNA sequence: TGTGCCAGCAGTTTCCCAGACAGGGACCGCGAGCAGTACTTC. Translated: CASSFPDRDREQYF.

This clonotype was detected many times. The chain carries TRBV25-1 and TRBJ2-2, with TRBD1 identical over 7 bases. The V and J ends lost 1 base and 6 bases, in that order; junction bases with no gene match: 11. CDR1 is MGHDK, CDR2 SYGVNS, per germline. The CDR3 contains 17 residues. In nucleotides, the CDR3 is TGTGCCAGCAGTGAATTTATTTTGACAGGGTCGGCCGGGGAGCTGTTTTTT. Translated: CASSEFILTGSAGELFF.

This clonotype was recorded many times. The DNA for the CDR3 is TGTGCCAGCAGCCTTACCCGTAACAGGGCTGGGCAGCCCCAGCATTTT. It yields the protein CASSLTRNRAGQPQHF. J is TRBJ1-5 and V is TRBV6-2 or TRBV6-3; TRBD1 is a possible D gene (6 bases). The CDR3 spans 16 residues. Trimming removed 6 bases from V and 7 bases from J, with 22 bases in between. The germline V gene has CDR1 MNHEY and CDR2 SVGEGT.

This clonotype was detected many times. The chain couples TRBV12-3 or TRBV12-4 to TRBJ2-5; 8 nucleotides align to TRBD1. Trimming cost V 7 bases and J 6 bases; bases outside gene matches: 7. The CDR3 runs 13 residues. The CDR3 sequence is CASKQGAMQTQYF. CDR3 nucleotide sequence: TGTGCCAGCAAGCAGGGGGCGATGCAGACCCAGTACTTC.

V usage is TRBV12-5 and J usage is TRBJ2-5; 7 bases match TRBD1. V shed 3 bases and J 2 bases; nucleotides not matched to a gene: 9. The CDR3 contains 16 residues. CDR1 and CDR2 from the germline V gene are LGHNT and FRNRAP. Here the CDR3 DNA reads TGTGCTAGTGGTTTCGAAACCAGACAGGGACAAGAGACCCAGTACTTC. This codes for CASGFETRQGQETQYF.

There are many counts of this clonotype. The V call is TRBV4-2, the J call TRBJ1-2, with D uncertain. Germline V gene sequence: CDR1 LGHNA, CDR2 YNFKEQ. Trimming took off 1 base at V and 0 bases at J, with 6 bases between the two ends. The CDR3 is 14 amino acids. Here the CDR3 reads CASSQGMANYGYTF. DNA of the CDR3: TGTGCCAGCAGCCAAGGCATGGCTAACTATGGCTACACCTTC.

V usage is TRBV6-2 or TRBV6-3 and J usage is TRBJ2-3; D may be TRBD2 (5 bases). Trimming took off 9 bases at V and 5 bases at J, with 18 bases between the two ends. Looked up from germline, CDR1 is MNHEY and CDR2 is SVGEGT. CDR3 size: 14 residues. The chain's CDR3 is CASSWLGGRDTQYF. The CDR3 DNA reads TGTGCCAGTTCCTGGCTAGGAGGAAGAGATACGCAGTATTTT.

In its sample, this clonotype was seen many times. V is TRBV2 and J is TRBJ2-3; possibly TRBD1 for D (6 bases). The CDR3 length is 15 residues. V shed 3 bases and J shed 6 bases, with 16 bases lying between them. CDR1 and CDR2 (germline): SNHLY, FYNNEI. CDR3 nucleotide sequence: TGTGCCAGCAGTGACACAGGGTCCGATGGGGATACGCAGTATTTT. This codes for CASSDTGSDGDTQYF.

At least ten counts were recorded for this clonotype. The rearrangement joins TRBV20-1 to TRBJ1-6; 8 nucleotides align to TRBD1. Germline V gives CDR1 DFQATT, CDR2 SNEGSKA (reference sequence). The CDR3 is 15 residues long. The J segment lost 5 bases and the V segment lost 6 bases, leaving 9 bases of the junction unmatched. The DNA of the CDR3 is TGCAGTGCCACGACCGGACAGGGACATAATTCACCCCTCCACTTT. Its translation: CSATTGQGHNSPLHF.

There are many counts of this clonotype. J is TRBJ2-7 and V is TRBV4-3; D is undetermined. Trimming shortened V by 3 bases and J by 3 bases, and 12 bases separated the two germline ends. Germline V gene lookup returns CDR1 LGHNA and CDR2 YSLEER. The CDR3 sequence is 14 residues long. Here the CDR3 reads CASSQDGLDYEQYF. CDR3 in DNA: TGCGCCAGCAGCCAGGACGGCTTGGACTACGAGCAGTACTTC.

This clonotype was seen many times. This chain connects TRBV27 to TRBJ2-7, with 10 bases that match TRBD2. V lost 8 bases, J lost 4 bases, and 5 bases stayed unmatched. The CDR3 loop spans 13 amino acids. From germline, CDR1 is MNHEY and CDR2 SMNVEV (reference sequence). Here the CDR3 reads CASRLAGGYEQYF. Here the CDR3 DNA reads TGTGCCAGCCGATTAGCGGGAGGTTACGAGCAGTACTTC.

This clonotype was detected many times. The chain employs TRBV7-6 and TRBJ2-1, with 10 bases fitting TRBD2. The CDR3 is made up of 15 amino acids. After removal of 5 bases from V and 6 bases from J, the junction contained 7 bases not matched to a gene. Germline V lookup: CDR1 SGHVS, CDR2 FNYEAQ. CDR3 sequence (DNA): TGTGCCAGCAGCCCACTACTAGCGGGGCTCAATGAGCAGTTCTTC. Its translation: CASSPLLAGLNEQFF. Full variable domain (rest looked up from reference TRBV7-6 and TRBJ2-1): GAGVSQSPRYKVTKRGQDVALRCDPISGHVSLYWYRQALGQGPEFLTYFNYEAQQDKSGLPNDRFSAERPEGSISTLTIQRTEQRDSAMYRCASSPLLAGLNEQFFGPGTRLTVL.

This clonotype occurred many times. The chain couples TRBV7-9 to TRBJ1-4; D might be TRBD1 (5 bases). V gave up 5 bases and J gave up 6 bases, with 16 bases separating them. Germline CDR1 and CDR2: SEHNR and FQNEAQ (reference sequence). The CDR3 runs 15 residues. CDR3 in DNA: TGTGCCAGCAGCACCTTGGGGCAGGGCGATGAAAAACTGTTTTTT. Translating gives CASSTLGQGDEKLFF.

The table lists this clonotype with many counts. The gene calls are TRBV4-2 and TRBJ2-1; D is perhaps TRBD2 (6 bases). CDR3 size: 16 residues. V dropped 0 bases and J dropped 2 bases, with 11 bases sitting between them. Per the germline V gene, CDR1 is LGHNA and CDR2 is YNFKEQ. The CDR3 nucleotides read TGTGCCAGCAGCCAAGATCCGGCGGGACCCTACAATGAGCAGTTCTTC. This gives the protein CASSQDPAGPYNEQFF.

Written as DNA, the CDR3 is TGTGCCAGCAGCTTAGGGCAGGGGGCTGACGAGCAGTACTTC. Protein product: CASSLGQGADEQYF. The chain employs TRBV7-2 and TRBJ2-7, with TRBD1 identical over 8 bases. Germline V lookup: CDR1 SGHTA, CDR2 FQGNSA. V shed 1 base, J shed 5 bases, and the junction held 4 bases outside the gene matches. The CDR3 spans 14 residues.

This clonotype was observed many times. V gene TRBV7-2 combines with J gene TRBJ2-7, with a possible D match to TRBD1 (6 bases). V dropped 5 bases and J dropped 6 bases, with 8 bases sitting between them. The V gene's germline CDR1 is SGHTA and CDR2 FQGNSA. The CDR3 consists of 11 residues. CDR3 sequence reads: CASSPGVEQYF. DNA of the CDR3: TGTGCCAGCAGCCCAGGGGTCGAGCAGTACTTC.

This clonotype was counted many times. The chain is built from TRBV6-5 and TRBJ2-3; 13 nucleotides agree with TRBD2. This CDR3 has 18 residues. In germline, CDR1 is MNHEY, CDR2 SVGAGI. Germline trimming cut 6 bases from V and 0 bases from J; bases unmatched to any gene: 9. CDR3 coding DNA: TGTGCCAGCAGCCCCGGACTAGCGGGAGAAGTGAGCACAGATACGCAGTATTTT. The encoded protein is CASSPGLAGEVSTDTQYF.

The sample holds many counts of this clonotype. The gene calls are TRBV28 and TRBJ2-1; 8 bases agree with TRBD2. Germline assignment: CDR1 MDHEN and CDR2 SYDVKM. The CDR3 is made up of 16 amino acids. Trimming cost V 5 bases and J 10 bases; bases outside gene matches: 16. CDR3 protein: CASSPLGLGHHIEQFF. CDR3 sequence (DNA): TGTGCCAGCAGTCCCCTGGGACTAGGACATCATATCGAGCAGTTCTTC.

This clonotype has ten or more counts. J is TRBJ2-1 and V is TRBV4-2; 8 bases map to TRBD1. With 4 bases clipped from V and 0 bases from J, the junction kept 23 bases outside the gene matches. Germline lookup yields CDR1 LGHNA and CDR2 YNFKEQ. The CDR3 runs 22 residues. The CDR3: CASSLNSPPRQGAFNSYNEQFF. The CDR3 DNA is TGTGCCAGCAGCCTAAATTCCCCCCCCCGGCAGGGGGCGTTCAACTCCTACAATGAGCAGTTCTTC.

Notes on this clonotype: This may be a read error: a much more frequent sequence differs by one nucleotide. This chain joins TRBV7-9 and TRBJ2-1; TRBD2 aligns across 7 bases. CDR1 and CDR2 from the germline V gene are SEHNR and FQNEAQ (reference sequence). With 7 bases clipped from V and 9 bases from J, the junction kept 15 bases outside the gene matches. The CDR3 is 15 residues long. CDR3 DNA: TGTGCCAGCACCACCACATCGCTAGCGGACTCTGAGCAGTTCTTC. Protein product: CASTTTSLADSEQFF.

This clonotype came up many times. CDR3 amino acids: CSARDVEDYTGELFF. The CDR3 DNA sequence: TGCAGTGCTAGAGATGTTGAGGACTACACCGGGGAGCTGTTTTTT. The chain couples TRBV20-1 to TRBJ2-2; D is possibly TRBD2 (5 bases). CDR3 length equals 15 residues. CDR1 is DFQATT and CDR2 is SNEGSKA in the germline V gene (reference sequence). Trimming shortened V by 0 bases and J by 3 bases, and 11 bases separated the two germline ends.

This clonotype was seen only a few times. V usage is TRBV29-1 and J usage is TRBJ2-7; D remains unclear. V was trimmed by 2 bases and J by 7 bases, leaving 15 bases between them. The CDR3 extends over 13 amino acids. The germline gives CDR1 SQVTM, CDR2 ANQGSEA. CDR3 nucleotide sequence: TGCAGCGTTGAATCCCCTTCTGGCATTGAGCAGTACTTC. The encoded protein is CSVESPSGIEQYF.

This clonotype occurred a few times. The gene calls are TRBV2 and TRBJ1-4, with 7 positions matching TRBD1. Unmatched junction bases numbered 10, after V lost 3 bases and J lost 6 bases. Germline values: CDR1 SNHLY, CDR2 FYNNEI. The CDR3 has 16 amino acids. For the CDR3, the DNA is TGTGCCAGCAGTGACCCCCACAGGGGACGATATGAAAAACTGTTTTTT. Translating it yields CASSDPHRGRYEKLFF.